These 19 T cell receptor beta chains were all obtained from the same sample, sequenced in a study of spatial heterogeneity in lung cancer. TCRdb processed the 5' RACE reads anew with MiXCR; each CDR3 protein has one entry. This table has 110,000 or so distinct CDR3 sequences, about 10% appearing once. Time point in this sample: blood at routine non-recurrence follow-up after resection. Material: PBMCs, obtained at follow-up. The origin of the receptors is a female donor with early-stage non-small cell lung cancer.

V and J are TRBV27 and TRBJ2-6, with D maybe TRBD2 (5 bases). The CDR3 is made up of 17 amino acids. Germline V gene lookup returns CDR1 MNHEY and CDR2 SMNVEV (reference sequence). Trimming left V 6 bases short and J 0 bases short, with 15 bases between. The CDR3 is CASRGVHYNSGANVLTF. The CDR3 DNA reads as TGTGCCAGCAGGGGAGTCCATTATAACTCTGGGGCCAACGTCCTGACTTTC.

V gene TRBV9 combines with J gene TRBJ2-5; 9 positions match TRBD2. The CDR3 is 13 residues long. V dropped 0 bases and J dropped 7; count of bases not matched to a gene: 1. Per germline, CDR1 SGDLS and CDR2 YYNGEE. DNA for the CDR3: TGTGCCAGCAGCGTAGAACTAGCGGGGACCCAGTACTTC. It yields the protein CASSVELAGTQYF.

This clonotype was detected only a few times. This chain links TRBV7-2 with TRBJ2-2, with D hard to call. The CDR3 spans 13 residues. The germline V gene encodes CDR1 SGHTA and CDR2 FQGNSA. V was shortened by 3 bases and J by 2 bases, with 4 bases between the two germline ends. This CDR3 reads CASSFPNTGELFF. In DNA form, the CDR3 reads TGTGCCAGCAGCTTCCCCAACACCGGGGAGCTGTTTTTT. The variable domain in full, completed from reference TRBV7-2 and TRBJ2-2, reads GAGVSQSPSNKVTEKGKDVELRCDPISGHTALYWYRQSLGQGLEFLIYFQGNSAPDKSGLPSDRFSAERTGGSVSTLTIQRTQQEDSAVYLCASSFPNTGELFFGEGSRLTVL.

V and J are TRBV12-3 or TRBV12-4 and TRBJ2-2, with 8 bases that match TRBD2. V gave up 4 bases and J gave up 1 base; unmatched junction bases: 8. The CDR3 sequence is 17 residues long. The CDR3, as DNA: TGTGCCAGCAGTTCCCCGGGACTAGTGATGAACACCGGGGAGCTGTTTTTT. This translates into CASSSPGLVMNTGELFF.

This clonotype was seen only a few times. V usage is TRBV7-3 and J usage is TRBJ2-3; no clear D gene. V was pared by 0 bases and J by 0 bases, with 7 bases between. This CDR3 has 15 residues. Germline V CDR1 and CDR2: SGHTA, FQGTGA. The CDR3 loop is CASSLTAQSTDTQYF. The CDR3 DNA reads TGTGCCAGCAGCTTAACGGCTCAGAGCACAGATACGCAGTATTTT. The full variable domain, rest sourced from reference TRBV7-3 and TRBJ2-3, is GAGVSQTPSNKVTEKGKYVELRCDPISGHTALYWYRQSLGQGPEFLIYFQGTGAADDSGLPNDRFFAVRPEGSVSTLKIQRTERGDSAVYLCASSLTAQSTDTQYFGPGTRLTVL.

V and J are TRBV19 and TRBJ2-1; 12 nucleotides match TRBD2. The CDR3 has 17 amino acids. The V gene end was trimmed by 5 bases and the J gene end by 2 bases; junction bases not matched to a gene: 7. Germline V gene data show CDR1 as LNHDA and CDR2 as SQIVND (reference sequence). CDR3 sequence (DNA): TGTGCCAGTAGTTCCCGGACTAGCGGGGTTACCTACAATGAGCAGTTCTTC. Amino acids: CASSSRTSGVTYNEQFF.

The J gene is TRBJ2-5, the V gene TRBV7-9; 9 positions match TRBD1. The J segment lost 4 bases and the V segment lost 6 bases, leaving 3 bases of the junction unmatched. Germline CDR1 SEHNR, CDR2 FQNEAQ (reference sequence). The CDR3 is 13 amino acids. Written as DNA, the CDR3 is TGTGCCAGCAGTTACAGGGGGCCAGAGACCCAGTACTTC. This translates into CASSYRGPETQYF.

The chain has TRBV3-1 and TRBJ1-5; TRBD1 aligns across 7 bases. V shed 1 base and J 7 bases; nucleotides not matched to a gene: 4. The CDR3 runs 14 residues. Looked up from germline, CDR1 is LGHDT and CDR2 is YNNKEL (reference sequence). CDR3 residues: CASSQGSGGQPQHF. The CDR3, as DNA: TGTGCCAGCAGCCAAGGTTCAGGGGGGCAGCCCCAGCATTTT.

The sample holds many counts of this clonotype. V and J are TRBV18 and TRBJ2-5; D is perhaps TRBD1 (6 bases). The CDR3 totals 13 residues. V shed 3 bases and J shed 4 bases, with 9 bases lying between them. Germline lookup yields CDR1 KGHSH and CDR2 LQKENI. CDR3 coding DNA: TGTGCCAGCTCACCGGGGGCCAGAGAGACCCAGTACTTC. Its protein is CASSPGARETQYF. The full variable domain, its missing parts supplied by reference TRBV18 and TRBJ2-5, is NAGVMQNPRHLVRRRGQEARLRCSPMKGHSHVYWYRQLPEEGLKFMVYLQKENIIDESGMPKERFSAEFPKEGPSILRIQQVVRGDSAAYFCASSPGARETQYFGPGTRLLVL.

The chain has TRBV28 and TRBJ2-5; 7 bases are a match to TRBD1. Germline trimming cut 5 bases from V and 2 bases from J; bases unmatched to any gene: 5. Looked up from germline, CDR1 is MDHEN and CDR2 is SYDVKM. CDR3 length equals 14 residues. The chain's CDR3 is CASSEHRGQETQYF. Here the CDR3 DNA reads TGTGCCAGCAGTGAACACAGGGGTCAAGAGACCCAGTACTTC. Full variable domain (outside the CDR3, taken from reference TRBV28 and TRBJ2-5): DVKVTQSSRYLVKRTGEKVFLECVQDMDHENMFWYRQDPGLGLRLIYFSYDVKMKEKGDIPEGYSVSREKKERFSLILESASTNQTSMYLCASSEHRGQETQYFGPGTRLLVL.

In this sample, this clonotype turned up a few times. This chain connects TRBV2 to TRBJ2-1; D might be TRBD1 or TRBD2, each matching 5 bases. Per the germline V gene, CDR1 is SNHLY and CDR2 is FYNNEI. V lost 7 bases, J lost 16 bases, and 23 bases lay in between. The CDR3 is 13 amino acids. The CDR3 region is CASNQNRDHVFFF. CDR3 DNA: TGTGCCAGCAACCAGAACCGGGACCACGTGTTCTTCTTC.

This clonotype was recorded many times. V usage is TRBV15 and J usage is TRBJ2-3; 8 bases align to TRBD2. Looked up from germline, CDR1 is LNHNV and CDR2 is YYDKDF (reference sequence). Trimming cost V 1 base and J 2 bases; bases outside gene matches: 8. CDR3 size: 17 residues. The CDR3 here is CATSRVGGAKTTDTQYF. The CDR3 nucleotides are TGTGCCACCAGCAGAGTCGGGGGGGCCAAAACCACAGATACGCAGTATTTT.

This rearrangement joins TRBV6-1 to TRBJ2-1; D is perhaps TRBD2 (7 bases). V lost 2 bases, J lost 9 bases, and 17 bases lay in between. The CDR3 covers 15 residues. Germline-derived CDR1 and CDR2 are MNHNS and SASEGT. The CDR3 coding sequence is TGTGCCAGCAGTGAACAGAACTGGGGAGGGGGTGAGCAGTTCTTC. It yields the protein CASSEQNWGGGEQFF.

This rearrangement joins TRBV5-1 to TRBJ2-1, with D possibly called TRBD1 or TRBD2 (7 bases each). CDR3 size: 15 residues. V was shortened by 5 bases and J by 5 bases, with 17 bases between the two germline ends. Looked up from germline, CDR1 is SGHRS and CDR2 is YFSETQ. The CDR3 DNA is TGCGCCAGCAGAGGAGCGGGGACAGCAAACAATGAGCAGTTCTTC. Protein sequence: CASRGAGTANNEQFF.

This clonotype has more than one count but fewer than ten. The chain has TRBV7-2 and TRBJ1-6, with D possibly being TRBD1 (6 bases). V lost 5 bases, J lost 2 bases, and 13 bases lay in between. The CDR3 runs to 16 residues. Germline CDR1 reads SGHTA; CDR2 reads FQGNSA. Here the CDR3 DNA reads TGTGCCAGCAGCCCGGACAGTCTCGCCTATAATTCACCCCTCCACTTT. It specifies CASSPDSLAYNSPLHF.

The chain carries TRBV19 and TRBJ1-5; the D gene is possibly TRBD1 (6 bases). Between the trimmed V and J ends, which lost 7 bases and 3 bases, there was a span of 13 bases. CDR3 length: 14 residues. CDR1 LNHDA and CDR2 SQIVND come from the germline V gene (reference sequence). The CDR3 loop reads CASKDSVVNQPQHF. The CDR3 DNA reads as TGTGCCAGTAAGGACAGCGTCGTCAATCAGCCCCAGCATTTT.

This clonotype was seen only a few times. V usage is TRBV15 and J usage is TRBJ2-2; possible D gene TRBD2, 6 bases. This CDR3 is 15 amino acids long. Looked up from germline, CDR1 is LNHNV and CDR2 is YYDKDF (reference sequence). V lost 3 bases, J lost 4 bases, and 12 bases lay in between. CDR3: CATSSQLASTGELFF. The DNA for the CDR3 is TGTGCCACCAGCAGTCAACTAGCTTCCACCGGGGAGCTGTTTTTT.

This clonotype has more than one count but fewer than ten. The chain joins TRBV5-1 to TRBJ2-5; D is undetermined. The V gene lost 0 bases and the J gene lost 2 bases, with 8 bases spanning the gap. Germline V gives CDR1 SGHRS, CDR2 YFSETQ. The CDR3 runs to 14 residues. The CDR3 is CASSLVSAQETQYF. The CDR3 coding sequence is TGCGCCAGCAGCTTGGTGTCAGCTCAAGAGACCCAGTACTTC.

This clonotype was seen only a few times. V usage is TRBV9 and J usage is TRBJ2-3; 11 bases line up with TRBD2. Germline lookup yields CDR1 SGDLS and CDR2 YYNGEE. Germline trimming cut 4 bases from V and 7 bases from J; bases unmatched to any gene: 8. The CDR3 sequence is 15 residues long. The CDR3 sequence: CASSPILAGENTQYF. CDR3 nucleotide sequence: TGTGCCAGCAGCCCCATACTAGCGGGAGAGAATACGCAGTATTTT.